This TCR beta chain is drawn from a study of shared clonotypes between healthy human individuals. The V end was cut by 1 base, the J end by 2 bases, with 12 bases between. Germline CDR1 KGHSH, CDR2 LQKENI. The CDR3 is 16 amino acids. Whole-study findings and limits: Memory subsets had estimated richness that was generally smaller than that of naive subsets.

Only one count was recorded for this clone. Its specificity is not known. The repertoire was sequenced with immunoSEQ multiplex PCR; TCRdb's copy has only in-frame clones and lacks some. The sample gives 2.3 million or so clones, 85% to 95% of which show up once; 0.39% is in the top ten. The receptor comes from a man between 18 and 29 years old in good health. Some clones in this sample may be carry-over from other donors' samples. V is TRBV18 and J is TRBJ1-5; tentative D call: TRBD1 (5 bases). The sample was naive CD4+ T cells from PBMCs. Subset indicated: CD45RA+ positively selected. This CDR3 is CASSPRGSGGNQPQHF. The CDR3 DNA follows: TGTGCCAGCTCACCACGGGGGTCGGGGGGCAATCAGCCCCAGCATTTT.